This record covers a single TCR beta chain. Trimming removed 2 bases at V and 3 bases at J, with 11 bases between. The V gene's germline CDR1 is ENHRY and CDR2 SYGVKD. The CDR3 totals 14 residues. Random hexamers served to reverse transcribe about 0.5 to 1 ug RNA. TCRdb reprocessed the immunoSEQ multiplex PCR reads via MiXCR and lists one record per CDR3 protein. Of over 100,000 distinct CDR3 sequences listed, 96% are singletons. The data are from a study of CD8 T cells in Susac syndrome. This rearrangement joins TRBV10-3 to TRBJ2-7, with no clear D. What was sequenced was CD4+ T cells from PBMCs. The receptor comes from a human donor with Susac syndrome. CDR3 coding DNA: TGTGCCATCAGTGAGCCCGGTACCGACTACGAGCAGTACTTC. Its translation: CAISEPGTDYEQYF.